The 18 T cell receptor beta chains in this list originate from one sample, sequenced in a study of T cells in Graves' hyperthyroidism and ophthalmopathy. Amplification of TCR beta CDR3 regions used RNA as the template. The primer set for the first-round RT-PCR of the TCR CDR3 was HTBI. One entry per CDR3 protein, called by TCRdb with MiXCR from the multiplex PCR reads. The sample shows around 450,000 distinct CDR3 sequences, about an eighth of them seen only once. Sequenced: blood. The receptors were sampled from a woman aged 18-29 years with Graves' hyperthyroidism.

This clonotype was observed many times. V usage is TRBV20-1 and J usage is TRBJ1-5, with 9 bases matching TRBD1. In germline, CDR1 is DFQATT, CDR2 SNEGSKA (reference sequence). After removal of 5 bases from V and 0 bases from J, the junction contained 5 bases not matched to a gene. CDR3 length: 15 residues. The CDR3 region is CSAGTGGDSNQPQHF. CDR3 sequence (DNA): TGCAGTGCTGGAACAGGGGGCGATAGCAATCAGCCCCAGCATTTT.

This clonotype came up many times. The chain carries TRBV13 and TRBJ2-2, with D perhaps being TRBD1 or TRBD2 (7 bases each). This CDR3 spans 18 amino acids. The V end lost 4 bases, the J end lost 4 bases, and 22 bases lay between the germline ends. CDR1 and CDR2 from the germline V gene are PRHDT and FYEKMQ (reference sequence). DNA for the CDR3: TGTGCCAGCAGCTCCATTGGCGGAACAGGGGAGGGCACCGGGGAGCTGTTTTTT. This encodes CASSSIGGTGEGTGELFF.

This clonotype has at least ten counts. The chain employs TRBV5-5 and TRBJ2-3; unclear D gene. This CDR3 is 15 amino acids long. Trimming removed 2 bases at V and 3 bases at J, with 13 bases between. CDR1 and CDR2 (germline): SGHKS, YYEKEE (reference sequence). The CDR3 DNA reads TGTGCCAGCAGCTTAACTCCCGGTTCAACAGATACGCAGTATTTT. Protein: CASSLTPGSTDTQYF.

This clonotype showed up many times. This chain links TRBV2 with TRBJ2-2; tentative D call: TRBD2 (5 bases). Germline CDR1 is SNHLY and CDR2 is FYNNEI. V lost 2 bases and J 4 bases, leaving 11 bases between the germline ends. This CDR3 has 15 amino acids. The CDR3 protein is CASSETRAGTGELFF. CDR3 bases: TGTGCCAGCAGTGAAACGCGGGCGGGCACCGGGGAGCTGTTTTTT. The full variable domain, its missing parts supplied by reference TRBV2 and TRBJ2-2, is EPEVTQTPSHQVTQMGQEVILRCVPISNHLYFYWYRQILGQKVEFLVSFYNNEISEKSEIFDDQFSVERPDGSNFTLKIRSTKLEDSAMYFCASSETRAGTGELFFGEGSRLTVL.

V usage is TRBV6-1 and J usage is TRBJ2-3; tentatively, D is TRBD2 (6 bases). With 7 bases removed from V and 5 bases from J, the gap between germline ends came to 16 bases. This CDR3 is built from 14 residues. Germline V gene sequence: CDR1 MNHNS, CDR2 SASEGT. This CDR3 reads CASTGSGVGDTQYF. CDR3 sequence (DNA): TGTGCCAGCACCGGGAGTGGGGTAGGAGATACGCAGTATTTT.

This clonotype was observed a few times. The V and J genes are TRBV19 and TRBJ2-7; 7 bases are a match to TRBD1. J gave up 5 bases and V 4 bases, and 8 bases lay outside the gene matches. CDR1 is LNHDA, CDR2 SQIVND, per germline (reference sequence). CDR3 size: 14 residues. The CDR3 is CASSTGTAIHEQYF. The DNA of the CDR3 is TGTGCCAGTAGTACAGGGACAGCGATCCACGAGCAGTACTTC.

This clonotype was counted at least ten times. The V gene is TRBV19, the J gene TRBJ2-1, with D perhaps given as TRBD1 or TRBD2 (5 bases each). The CDR3 totals 16 residues. V lost 7 bases and J 2 bases, leaving 18 bases between the germline ends. The V gene's germline CDR1 is LNHDA and CDR2 SQIVND (reference sequence). CDR3 sequence (DNA): TGTGCCAGTAACCAACAGAGGGGTTTGCCCTACAATGAGCAGTTCTTC. Amino acids: CASNQQRGLPYNEQFF.

This clonotype was detected many times. J is TRBJ2-5 and V is TRBV27, with 7 bases that match TRBD1. The V segment lost 5 bases and the J segment 5 bases; nucleotides outside the gene matches: 5. Germline V gene lookup returns CDR1 MNHEY and CDR2 SMNVEV (reference sequence). This CDR3 contains 13 residues. The CDR3 is CASSPDRAETQYF. The CDR3 nucleotides read TGTGCCAGCAGTCCCGACAGGGCGGAGACCCAGTACTTC.

This clonotype has ten or more counts. The V gene is TRBV4-3, the J gene TRBJ2-1; 10 bases fit TRBD2. The CDR3 has 24 residues. Germline CDR1 is LGHNA and CDR2 is YSLEER. Germline trimming cut 0 bases from V and 10 bases from J; bases unmatched to any gene: 33. CDR3 amino acids: CASSQEWGGPISAGGPQATREQFF. In nucleotides, the CDR3 is TGCGCCAGCAGCCAAGAGTGGGGGGGGCCAATATCAGCGGGAGGGCCCCAAGCTACAAGGGAGCAGTTCTTC.

In its sample, this clonotype was seen many times. The rearrangement uses TRBV12-3 or TRBV12-4 and TRBJ2-2; possibly TRBD1 for D (5 bases). V was shortened by 5 bases and J by 2 bases, with 6 bases between the two germline ends. The length of the CDR3 is 13 residues. The CDR3 DNA is TGTGCCAGCAGTAGGGGAAACACCGGGGAGCTGTTTTTT. Translation: CASSRGNTGELFF.

This clonotype was seen repeatedly, ten times or more. The chain combines TRBV10-3 with TRBJ2-1; D is undetermined. The CDR3 is 15 residues long. Trimming cost V 6 bases and J 1 base, with 13 bases left between them. In germline, CDR1 is ENHRY, CDR2 SYGVKD. In DNA, the CDR3 is TGTGCCATCAGGTTAGACGTAGAGTCCTACAATGAGCAGTTCTTC. This encodes CAIRLDVESYNEQFF.

The chain combines TRBV12-3 or TRBV12-4 with TRBJ2-1; 13 nucleotides align to TRBD2. The V segment lost 6 bases and the J segment 0 bases; nucleotides outside the gene matches: 14. The CDR3 spans 20 residues. CDR3 in DNA: TGTGCCAGCAGCCGATCTCGACTAGCGGGAGGAAAGGGCTCCTACAATGAGCAGTTCTTC. Encoded protein: CASSRSRLAGGKGSYNEQFF.

This clonotype occurred a few times. The chain has TRBV19 and TRBJ2-7; D is uncertain. This CDR3 is built from 14 residues. Germline V lookup: CDR1 LNHDA, CDR2 SQIVND (reference sequence). Trimming shortened V by 4 bases and J by 5 bases, and 15 bases separated the two germline ends. CDR3 loop: CASSTRPIPDEQYF. For the CDR3, the DNA is TGTGCCAGTAGTACACGACCCATCCCGGACGAGCAGTACTTC.

This clonotype has a count of ten or more. The V call is TRBV29-1, the J call TRBJ1-1; no clear D gene. This CDR3 region has 12 residues. Deletions cut 2 bases from V and 4 bases from J, with 8 bases between. Germline V gene data show CDR1 as SQVTM and CDR2 as ANQGSEA. The DNA of the CDR3 is TGCAGCGTTGAATGGGGAAGCACTGAAGCTTTCTTT. Translation: CSVEWGSTEAFF.

The sample holds one count of this clonotype. This chain connects TRBV19 to TRBJ1-4, with TRBD1 as a possible D gene (5 bases). This CDR3 region has 15 residues. Germline V gene sequence: CDR1 LNHDA, CDR2 SQIVND (reference sequence). V lost 6 bases, J lost 7 bases, and 18 bases lay in between. The DNA of the CDR3 is TGTGCCAGTAGCTTCCGGGAGGGACTAAGTGAAAAACTGTTTTTT. Amino acid sequence: CASSFREGLSEKLFF.

A few counts support this clonotype. This sequence joins TRBV30 and TRBJ2-5, with D unclear. The CDR3 covers 12 residues. The V gene lost 1 base and the J gene lost 2 bases, with 5 bases spanning the gap. The V gene's germline CDR1 is GTSNPN and CDR2 SVGIG (reference sequence). The CDR3 DNA sequence: TGTGCCTGGAGTGGATTTCAAGAGACCCAGTACTTC. It encodes CAWSGFQETQYF.

A few counts support this clonotype. V gene TRBV30 combines with J gene TRBJ2-1; weak D call: TRBD1 (6 bases). This CDR3 is built from 13 residues. Germline V CDR1 and CDR2: GTSNPN, SVGIG (reference sequence). CDR3 sequence: CATTGKGDNEQFF. In nucleotides, the CDR3 is TGTGCTACGACAGGAAAGGGAGACAATGAGCAGTTCTTC.

The sample holds many counts of this clonotype. The CDR3 here is CASIQDRVKETQYF. In DNA form, the CDR3 reads TGCGCCAGCATTCAGGACAGGGTCAAAGAGACCCAGTACTTC. The chain employs TRBV10-1 and TRBJ2-5; 8 bases map to TRBD1. This CDR3 has 14 residues. V gave up 7 bases and J gave up 3 bases; unmatched junction bases: 7. Germline V gene lookup returns CDR1 WNHNN and CDR2 SYGVQD (reference sequence).